The 24 T cell receptor beta chains reported below all come from one sample, sequenced in a study of early T cells in non-severe SARS-CoV-2 infection. In TCRdb, the 5' RACE reads were re-called with MiXCR into one record per CDR3 protein. Of 99,000 or so distinct CDR3 sequences listed, about 15% are singletons. Sequencing was performed on whole blood. The receptors originated from an adult who was a healthcare worker with PCR-confirmed SARS-CoV-2 infection or an uninfected control (not recorded which).

The rearrangement links TRBV27 to TRBJ1-6; D perhaps matches TRBD1 (6 bases). CDR3 length: 12 amino acids. The ends were cut back, 5 bases at V and 12 bases at J, with 11 bases in the middle. The germline V gene encodes CDR1 MNHEY and CDR2 SMNVEV (reference sequence). The DNA for the CDR3 is TGTGCCAGCAGTCCGAGGGGGAAACCCCTCCACTTT. Its translation: CASSPRGKPLHF.

In its sample, this clonotype was seen a few times. This chain connects TRBV6-4 to TRBJ2-2, with 9 bases matching TRBD2. The V segment lost 0 bases and the J segment 0 bases; nucleotides outside the gene matches: 2. The germline V gene encodes CDR1 MRHNA and CDR2 SNTAGT. This CDR3 is built from 17 residues. The CDR3 sequence is CASSDSGTSPNTGELFF. The CDR3, as DNA: TGTGCCAGCAGTGACTCGGGGACTAGCCCGAACACCGGGGAGCTGTTTTTT.

This clonotype was observed a handful of times. The V and J genes are TRBV6-2 or TRBV6-3 and TRBJ1-1; the D is unclear. The germline CDR1 and CDR2 sequences are MNHEY and SVGEGT. Deletions cut 5 bases from V and 1 base from J, with 8 bases between. This CDR3 has 13 amino acids. In DNA form, the CDR3 reads TGTGCCAGCAGTGCCCTGTGGAACACTGAAGCTTTCTTT. As protein: CASSALWNTEAFF.

The chain recombines TRBV5-1 with TRBJ1-1; D is undetermined. The CDR3 runs 13 residues. V was shortened by 5 bases and J by 0 bases, with 8 bases between the two germline ends. CDR1 is SGHRS, CDR2 YFSETQ, per germline. The CDR3 spells CASRHGMNTEAFF. The CDR3 coding sequence is TGCGCCAGCAGACATGGCATGAACACTGAAGCTTTCTTT. Looking up the rest from reference TRBV5-1 and TRBJ1-1 gives the full variable domain: KAGVTQTPRYLIKTRGQQVTLSCSPISGHRSVSWYQQTPGQGLQFLFEYFSETQRNKGNFPGRFSGRQFSNSRSEMNVSTLELGDSALYLCASRHGMNTEAFFGQGTRLTVV.

This clonotype has a handful of counts. V is TRBV28 and J is TRBJ1-1; 7 bases map to TRBD1. This CDR3 spans 16 amino acids. V was clipped by 1 base and J by 0 bases; unmatched bases: 5. The germline V gene encodes CDR1 MDHEN and CDR2 SYDVKM. In DNA form, the CDR3 reads TGTGCCAGCAGTTTATTTTGGGGGACAGTGAACACTGAAGCTTTCTTT. This encodes CASSLFWGTVNTEAFF.

This clonotype was found many times. The V and J genes are TRBV24-1 and TRBJ1-2, with a weak D call TRBD1 (5 bases). V was trimmed by 4 bases and J by 4 bases, leaving 27 bases between them. Looked up from germline, CDR1 is KGHDR and CDR2 is SFDVKD. This CDR3 is built from 19 residues. CDR3 protein: CATSEYAWDLPREVYGYTF. The CDR3 DNA follows: TGTGCCACCAGTGAATACGCCTGGGACTTACCTCGGGAGGTCTATGGCTACACCTTC.

J is TRBJ1-1 and V is TRBV7-8; D gene unclear. The germline V and J ends were trimmed by 2 bases and 0 bases, with 7 bases remaining between them. There are 14 residues in the CDR3. The germline gives CDR1 SGHVS, CDR2 FQNEAQ. CDR3 sequence (DNA): TGTGCCAGCAGCTTATTGGAAATGAACACTGAAGCTTTCTTT. The encoded protein is CASSLLEMNTEAFF.

The genes are TRBV7-6 and TRBJ2-1; tentatively, D is TRBD1 (5 bases). This CDR3 spans 13 amino acids. CDR1 is SGHVS and CDR2 is FNYEAQ in the germline V gene. Trimming took off 2 bases at V and 7 bases at J, with 9 bases between the two ends. Written as DNA, the CDR3 is TGTGCCAGCAGCTTACAGGGCCGGAATGAGCAGTTCTTC. Its protein is CASSLQGRNEQFF.

This sequence joins TRBV29-1 and TRBJ2-1; no clear D gene. The CDR3 sequence is 11 residues long. CDR1 is SQVTM and CDR2 is ANQGSEA in the germline V gene. Trimming removed 4 bases at V and 10 bases at J, with 11 bases between. Here the CDR3 DNA reads TGCAGCGTTGTGTTGAACGGCGAGCAGTTCTTC. As protein: CSVVLNGEQFF.

The V call is TRBV7-2, the J call TRBJ2-3; the match to TRBD2 covers 13 bases. CDR3 size: 17 residues. Germline V CDR1 and CDR2: SGHTA, FQGNSA. V was clipped by 6 bases and J by 4 bases; unmatched bases: 10. CDR3 nucleotide sequence: TGTGCCAGCAGAGAAACTAGCGGGAGGGTTCTCTCAGATACGCAGTATTTT. Amino acids: CASRETSGRVLSDTQYF.

This clonotype was seen only a few times. The rearrangement joins TRBV7-8 to TRBJ2-2; no clear D gene. V was shortened by 4 bases and J by 3 bases, with 15 bases between the two germline ends. Germline V gene sequence: CDR1 SGHVS, CDR2 FQNEAQ. The CDR3 covers 16 residues. The CDR3 region has the DNA TGTGCCAGCAGCTATACTATACTTTGGGACACCGGGGAGCTGTTTTTT. Its protein is CASSYTILWDTGELFF.

This clonotype was seen many times. The rearrangement links TRBV29-1 to TRBJ2-1; D is perhaps TRBD1 (5 bases). Germline CDR1 SQVTM, CDR2 ANQGSEA. The CDR3 is 13 residues long. V shed 1 base and J shed 12 bases, with 16 bases lying between them. CDR3 in DNA: TGCAGCGTTGAAGGCCGCAAGATTAGGGGGCAGTTCTTC. It encodes CSVEGRKIRGQFF.

The chain uses TRBV5-1 and TRBJ2-3, with TRBD2 identical over 15 bases. The CDR3 runs to 17 residues. CDR1 SGHRS and CDR2 YFSETQ come from the germline V gene. J was trimmed by 4 bases and V by 4 bases; bases with no gene match: 7. This CDR3 reads CASSTGLAGGPADTQYF. In DNA form, the CDR3 reads TGCGCCAGCAGCACTGGACTAGCGGGGGGGCCCGCAGATACGCAGTATTTT.

The chain recombines TRBV28 with TRBJ2-2; 7 nucleotides agree with TRBD2. In germline, CDR1 is MDHEN, CDR2 SYDVKM. There are 14 residues in the CDR3. The V segment lost 6 bases and the J segment 1 base; nucleotides outside the gene matches: 2. For the CDR3, the DNA is TGTGCCAGCAGGGGACTAATGAACACCGGGGAGCTGTTTTTT. It yields the protein CASRGLMNTGELFF.

This clonotype showed up just a few times. V usage is TRBV10-3 and J usage is TRBJ2-1; TRBD1 aligns across 8 bases. CDR3 length equals 14 residues. V trimming: 6 bases; J trimming: 8 bases; junction bases outside the gene matches: 9. From germline, CDR1 is ENHRY and CDR2 SYGVKD. CDR3 sequence: CAISSDRGGDEQFF. The CDR3 DNA sequence: TGTGCCATCAGCAGCGACAGGGGTGGGGATGAGCAGTTCTTC.

The chain joins TRBV12-3 or TRBV12-4 to TRBJ1-5, with a tentative D call TRBD1 (6 bases). Trimming took off 6 bases at V and 0 bases at J, with 9 bases between the two ends. CDR3 length: 14 residues. For the CDR3, the DNA is TGTGCCAGCAGCCGGACAGTTAGCAATCAGCCCCAGCATTTT. It codes for CASSRTVSNQPQHF.

This chain connects TRBV5-5 to TRBJ1-4; no firm D call. The germline gives CDR1 SGHKS, CDR2 YYEKEE (reference sequence). V dropped 1 base and J dropped 0 bases, with 13 bases sitting between them. The CDR3 runs 17 residues. This CDR3 is CASSLRNPAPTNEKLFF. In nucleotides, the CDR3 is TGTGCCAGCAGCTTGAGAAACCCCGCCCCAACTAATGAAAAACTGTTTTTT.

This clonotype was seen ten or more times. The chain couples TRBV5-1 to TRBJ1-3; D gene unclear. There are 11 residues in the CDR3. The V end lost 3 bases, the J end lost 2 bases, and 0 bases lay between the germline ends. Per germline, CDR1 SGHRS and CDR2 YFSETQ. CDR3 residues: CASSSGNTIYF. CDR3 DNA sequence: TGCGCCAGCAGCTCTGGAAACACCATATATTTT.

This chain joins TRBV7-2 and TRBJ2-7, with D maybe TRBD1 (5 bases). This CDR3 region has 12 residues. Germline values: CDR1 SGHTA, CDR2 FQGNSA. The V end lost 5 bases, the J end lost 7 bases, and 12 bases lay between the germline ends. Here the CDR3 reads CASSPQGREQYF. For the CDR3, the DNA is TGTGCCAGCAGCCCCCAGGGAAGGGAGCAGTACTTC.

This clonotype was observed a handful of times. The V gene is TRBV7-8, the J gene TRBJ2-2; D is perhaps TRBD2 (6 bases). The CDR3 runs to 16 residues. The ends were cut back, 1 base at V and 3 bases at J, with 12 bases in the middle. From germline, CDR1 is SGHVS and CDR2 FQNEAQ. The CDR3 DNA reads as TGTGCCAGCAGCTTAGTCGGTGGACTATACACCGGGGAGCTGTTTTTT. Translated: CASSLVGGLYTGELFF.

The sample holds many counts of this clonotype. The CDR3 DNA follows: TGTGCCAGCAGTTTTCAGGCGAGGAATCAGCCCCAGCATTTT. Encoded protein: CASSFQARNQPQHF. The rearrangement links TRBV28 to TRBJ1-5, with unresolved D. The V gene lost 3 bases and the J gene lost 4 bases, with 10 bases spanning the gap. This CDR3 comprises 14 residues. The germline CDR1 and CDR2 sequences are MDHEN and SYDVKM.

This clonotype came up a few times. One junction end disagrees with the germline gene, perhaps due to a read error. The J gene is TRBJ1-2, the V gene TRBV6-6; unclear D gene. This CDR3 region has 18 residues. Germline-derived CDR1 and CDR2 are MNHNY and SVGAGI (reference sequence). The chain's CDR3 is CASSYSLVTAVGEYGYTF. CDR3 bases: TGTGCCAGCAGTTACTCGTTAGTTACGGCCGTGGGAGAGTATGGCTACACCTTT.

This clonotype was seen a handful of times. In nucleotides, the CDR3 is TGTGCCAGCAGATACACTAGTGACGAAGACTACGAGCAGTACTTC. This codes for CASRYTSDEDYEQYF. The V call is TRBV27, the J call TRBJ2-7; possible D gene TRBD2, 5 bases. CDR1 is MNHEY and CDR2 is SMNVEV in the germline V gene (reference sequence). V lost 6 bases and J 3 bases, leaving 18 bases between the germline ends. The CDR3 extends over 15 amino acids.

J is TRBJ1-2 and V is TRBV5-1; 9 nucleotides agree with TRBD1. The CDR3 runs 15 residues. J gave up 8 bases and V 3 bases, and 11 bases lay outside the gene matches. Germline CDR1 and CDR2: SGHRS and YFSETQ. The CDR3 here is CASSYNRGRNEGYTF. CDR3 nucleotide sequence: TGCGCCAGCAGCTATAACAGGGGGCGCAATGAAGGCTACACCTTC.